The T cell receptor (beta chain) under discussion was sequenced for a study of OX40 agonist ivuxolimab in advanced cancers. Study findings and constraints: Undetermined was the antigen specificity of the expanded peripheral T cells. Certain nonresponding patients likewise had low normalized T-cell clonal expansion.

Worth noting for this clone: Its antigen is not identified.

Sequenced by immunoSEQ multiplex PCR; TCRdb stores in-frame clones only, minus some. The data hold fewer than 25,000 clones, with approximately 74% observed a single time. The sequence came from an adult with an advanced solid tumor such as melanoma, head and neck, liver or kidney cancer. The source material was CD4+ or CD8+ T cells sorted from blood, sampled in a trial of the OX40 agonist ivuxolimab.

Here the CDR3 reads CASSVRGSSADTQYF. DNA for the CDR3: TGTGCCAGCAGTGTTAGAGGGAGCTCCGCAGATACGCAGTATTTT. The genes are TRBV2 and TRBJ2-3; a possible D gene is TRBD2 (5 bases). There are 15 residues in the CDR3. Trimming removed 4 bases at V and 4 bases at J, with 15 bases between. Germline-derived CDR1 and CDR2 are SNHLY and FYNNEI.